This entry is about one T cell receptor (beta chain). Its antigen remains unknown. These data originate in a study of cytomegalovirus exposure and HLA in healthy donors. Notes on the study in general: Reports indicated that the classifier achieved high specificity and sensitivity in diagnosing cytomegalovirus status. Sequencing artifact likely explains a cluster of highly shared sequence variants. Several of the most significant clusters were apparently associated with common viral pathogens in a later analysis. Being indistinguishable, some V segments were excluded, TRBV6-2 and TRBV6-3 among them.

The study ran its PCR with 60 Vbeta and 13 Jbeta primers. Here immunoSEQ multiplex PCR was the method, and the copy in TCRdb shows in-frame clones only, minus some. This table holds 150,000 or so clones, roughly 77% found once. The germline V gene has CDR1 SEHNR and CDR2 FQNEAQ (reference sequence). V gave up 1 base and J gave up 10 bases, with 13 bases separating them. The CDR3 has 14 amino acids. The sample consisted of PBMCs. The V and J genes are TRBV7-9 and TRBJ1-4, with D possibly TRBD1 on 5 matching bases. The sequence came from a man between 18 and 29 years old in good health and CMV-seropositive. The CDR3 is CASSLVVGRGKLFF. CDR3 in DNA: TGTGCCAGCAGCTTAGTCGTGGGGCGGGGAAAACTGTTTTTT.